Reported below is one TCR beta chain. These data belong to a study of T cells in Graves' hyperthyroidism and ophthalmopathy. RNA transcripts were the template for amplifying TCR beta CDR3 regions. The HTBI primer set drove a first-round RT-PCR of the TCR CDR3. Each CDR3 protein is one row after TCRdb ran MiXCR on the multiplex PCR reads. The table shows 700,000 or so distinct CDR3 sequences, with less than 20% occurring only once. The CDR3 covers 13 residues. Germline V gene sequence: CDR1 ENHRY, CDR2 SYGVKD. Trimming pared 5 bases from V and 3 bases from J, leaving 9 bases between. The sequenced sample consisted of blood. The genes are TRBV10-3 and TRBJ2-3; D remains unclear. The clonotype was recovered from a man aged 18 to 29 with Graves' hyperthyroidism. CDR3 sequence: CAISTDRTDTQYF. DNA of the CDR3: TGTGCCATCAGTACAGACCGTACAGATACGCAGTATTTT.